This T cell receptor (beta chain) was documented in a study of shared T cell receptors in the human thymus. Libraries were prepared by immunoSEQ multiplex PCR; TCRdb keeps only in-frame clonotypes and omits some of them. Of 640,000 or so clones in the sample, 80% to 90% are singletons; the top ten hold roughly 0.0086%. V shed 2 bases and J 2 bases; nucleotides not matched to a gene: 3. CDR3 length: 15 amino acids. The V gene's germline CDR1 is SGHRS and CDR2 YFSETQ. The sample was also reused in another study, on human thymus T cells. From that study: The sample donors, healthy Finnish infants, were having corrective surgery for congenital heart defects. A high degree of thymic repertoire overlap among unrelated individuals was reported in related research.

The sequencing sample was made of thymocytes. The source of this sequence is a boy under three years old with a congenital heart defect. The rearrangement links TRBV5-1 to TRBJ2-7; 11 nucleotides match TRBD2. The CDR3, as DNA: TGCGCCAGCAGCTTAAGACTAGCGGGGCCCTACGAGCAGTACTTC. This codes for CASSLRLAGPYEQYF.